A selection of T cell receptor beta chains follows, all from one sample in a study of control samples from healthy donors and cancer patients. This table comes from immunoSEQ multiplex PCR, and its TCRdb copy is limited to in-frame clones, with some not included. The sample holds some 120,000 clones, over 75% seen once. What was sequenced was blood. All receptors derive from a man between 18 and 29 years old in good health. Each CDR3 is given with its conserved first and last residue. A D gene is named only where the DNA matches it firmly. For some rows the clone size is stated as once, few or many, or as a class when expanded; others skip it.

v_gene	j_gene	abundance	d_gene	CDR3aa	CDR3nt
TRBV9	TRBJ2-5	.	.	CASSVDGGAETQYF	TGTGCCAGCAGCGTAGATGGCGGAGCTGAGACCCAGTACTTC
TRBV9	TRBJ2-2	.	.	CASSPPGGAPTGELFF	TGTGCCAGCAGCCCACCCGGAGGAGCGCCCACCGGGGAGCTGTTTTTT
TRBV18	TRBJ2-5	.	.	CASSPRPPDQYF	TGTGCCAGCTCACCACGTCCGCCAGACCAGTACTTC
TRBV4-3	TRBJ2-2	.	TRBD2	CASSQGTSELTGELFF	TGCGCCAGCAGCCAGGGGACTAGCGAGTTAACCGGGGAGCTGTTTTTT
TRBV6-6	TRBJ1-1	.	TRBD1	CASRDRGDTEAFF	TGTGCCAGCCGAGACAGGGGGGACACTGAAGCTTTCTTT
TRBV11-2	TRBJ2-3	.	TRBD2	CASSLDGWGGLADTDTQYF	TGTGCCAGCAGCTTAGACGGGTGGGGCGGACTAGCGGACACAGATACGCAGTATTTT
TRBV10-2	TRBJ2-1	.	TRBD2	CASRTSGSSYNEQFF	TGCGCCAGCAGGACTAGCGGGAGCTCCTACAATGAGCAGTTCTTC
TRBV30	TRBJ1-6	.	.	CAWSVPGPANSPLHF	TGTGCCTGGAGTGTACCTGGGCCAGCGAATTCACCCCTCCACTTT
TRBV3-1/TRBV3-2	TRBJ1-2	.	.	CASSQVAGSNYGYTF	TGTGCCAGCAGCCAAGTCGCTGGATCTAACTATGGCTACACCTTC
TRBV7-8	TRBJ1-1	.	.	CASSFRDRNTEAFF	TGTGCCAGCAGCTTTAGAGACAGGAACACTGAAGCTTTCTTT
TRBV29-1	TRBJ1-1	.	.	CSADERADTEAFF	TGCAGCGCCGATGAACGGGCAGACACTGAAGCTTTCTTT
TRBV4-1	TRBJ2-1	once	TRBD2	CASSQAGGFNEQFF	TGCGCCAGCAGCCAAGCGGGGGGTTTCAATGAGCAGTTCTTC
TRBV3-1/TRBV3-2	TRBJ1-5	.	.	CASSRTAGSNQPQHF	TGTGCCAGCAGCCGGACCGCCGGGAGCAATCAGCCCCAGCATTTT
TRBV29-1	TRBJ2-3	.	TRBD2	CSVEGLAGGADTQYF	TGCAGCGTTGAAGGGCTAGCGGGAGGGGCAGATACGCAGTATTTT
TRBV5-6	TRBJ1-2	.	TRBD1	CASSTGQGAYGYTF	TGTGCCAGCAGCACCGGACAGGGGGCATATGGCTACACCTTC
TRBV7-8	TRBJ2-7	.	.	CASSLAQLENEQYF	TGTGCCAGCAGCTTAGCACAGCTTGAAAACGAGCAGTACTTC
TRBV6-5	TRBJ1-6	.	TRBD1	CASRPGQGTPLHF	TGTGCCAGCAGGCCGGGACAGGGGACACCCCTCCACTTT
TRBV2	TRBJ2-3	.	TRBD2	CASSVETSKVTDTQYF	TGTGCCAGCAGTGTGGAGACTAGCAAGGTGACAGATACGCAGTATTTT
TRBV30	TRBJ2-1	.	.	CAWSVRGDEQFF	TGTGCCTGGAGTGTACGAGGGGATGAGCAGTTCTTC
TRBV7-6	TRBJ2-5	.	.	CASSLESRGWYQETQYF	TGTGCCAGCAGCTTAGAGTCCAGGGGATGGTACCAAGAGACCCAGTACTTC
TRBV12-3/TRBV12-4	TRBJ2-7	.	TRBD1	CASTIGTDSEQYF	TGTGCCAGCACCATCGGGACAGATTCCGAGCAGTACTTC
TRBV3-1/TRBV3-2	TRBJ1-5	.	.	CASSQAHQPQHF	TGTGCCAGCAGCCAAGCCCATCAGCCCCAGCATTTT
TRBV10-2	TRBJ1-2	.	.	CASSEGTPTLYGYTF	TGCGCCAGCAGTGAAGGGACACCCACCCTCTATGGCTACACCTTC
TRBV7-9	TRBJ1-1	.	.	CASSFDTEAFF	TGTGCCAGCAGCTTCGACACTGAAGCTTTCTTT
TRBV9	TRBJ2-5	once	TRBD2	CASSVASGGAETQYF	TGTGCCAGCAGCGTCGCCAGCGGGGGGGCGGAGACCCAGTACTTC
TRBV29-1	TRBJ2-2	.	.	CSVGAQNTGELFF	TGCAGCGTGGGGGCCCAGAACACCGGGGAGCTGTTTTTT